A selection of T cell receptor beta chains follows, all from one sample in a study of T cell responses to AZD1222 COVID-19 vaccine. Here immunoSEQ multiplex PCR was the method, and the copy in TCRdb shows in-frame clones only, minus some. The profile shows 170,000 or so clones, over 75% of them singletons. This specimen was peripheral blood, taken on day 0 of AZD1222 vaccination. These receptors came from an adult in good health. Each CDR3 is given with its conserved first and last residue. A D gene is named only where the DNA matches it firmly. Expanded clones are given a class, and other clones once, few, many or no size at all.

j_call v_call clone_size cdr3_length d_call cdr3_nt cdr3_aa
TRBJ1-1 TRBV2 . 13 . TGTGCCAGCAGTGATCGGGGGGACACTGAAGCTTTCTTT CASSDRGDTEAFF
TRBJ1-1 TRBV3-1/TRBV3-2 once 15 . TGTGCCAGCAGCCAAGATAGTATGGTGCAGGGAAAAGCTTTCTTT CASSQDSMVQGKAFF
TRBJ2-7 TRBV10-3 . 15 . TGTGCCATCAGTGAACTCGGTCGTCAAGTTTACGAGCAGTACTTC CAISELGRQVYEQYF
TRBJ1-6 TRBV19 . 17 TRBD1 TGTGCCAGTAGATTCACCGCTCAGGGGGCCGTACGGTCACCCCTCCACTTT CASRFTAQGAVRSPLHF
TRBJ2-7 TRBV6-5 once 14 TRBD2 TGTGCCAGCAGTTCCTCCGGGACTACTTACGAGCAGTACTTC CASSSSGTTYEQYF
TRBJ1-1 TRBV10-3 once 14 . TGTGCCATCAGTGAGTCCTCAGGGGTCACTGAAGCTTTCTTT CAISESSGVTEAFF
TRBJ2-1 TRBV4-2 . 15 TRBD2 TGTGCCAGCAGCCGCCCTAGCGGGGAGAGCAATGAGCAGTTCTTC CASSRPSGESNEQFF
TRBJ1-2 TRBV9 . 16 . TGTGCCAGCAGCGTAGAACTAGGGATGAGCGGCTATGGCTACACCTTC CASSVELGMSGYGYTF
TRBJ2-7 TRBV12-3/TRBV12-4 . 13 . TGTGCCAGCAGCTGGGGGGCCCCCTACGAGCAGTACTTC CASSWGAPYEQYF
TRBJ2-7 TRBV5-1 . 13 . TGCGCCAGCAGCTGGGGGGACGACTACGAGCAGTACTTC CASSWGDDYEQYF
TRBJ1-2 TRBV27 . 14 . TGTGCCAGCAGCTCAAGCAAACAGGGAGATGGCTACACCTTC CASSSSKQGDGYTF
TRBJ1-1 TRBV6-1 . 13 . TGTGCCAGCAGTGAACGGGTGGGCAGTGAAGCTTTCTTT CASSERVGSEAFF
TRBJ1-4 TRBV7-6 . 15 TRBD1 TGTGCCAGCAGCCCGGGACAGGGGCGGGTGGAAAAACTGTTTTTT CASSPGQGRVEKLFF
TRBJ2-5 TRBV29-1 . 14 . TGCAGCGTTGCGCCGGGGGCCTTCCAAGAGACCCAGTACTTC CSVAPGAFQETQYF
TRBJ2-7 TRBV27 . 15 TRBD1 TGTGCCAGCAGTCTCAGGGGGGACAGGGTTGCCGAGCAGTACTTC CASSLRGDRVAEQYF
TRBJ2-7 TRBV7-2 . 13 . TGTGCCAGCGGGGCGGATGCAGGCTACGAGCAGTACTTC CASGADAGYEQYF
TRBJ2-7 TRBV9 . 13 . TGTGCCAGCAGCGTAGGGGGGGAATCCGAGCAGTACTTC CASSVGGESEQYF
TRBJ2-7 TRBV11-2 . 15 . TGTGCCAGCAGCTTAGTCTTAGGGGCAGGGGTCGAGCAGTACTTC CASSLVLGAGVEQYF
TRBJ1-2 TRBV20-1 . 12 . TGCAGTGCTAGTAGGGCGGAGTATGGCTACACCTTC CSASRAEYGYTF
TRBJ1-1 TRBV6-2/TRBV6-3 . 15 . TGTGCCAGCAGTTACCCGGCCGGGGGGGCTCCTGAAGCTTTCTTT CASSYPAGGAPEAFF
TRBJ2-7 TRBV5-6 . 15 TRBD2 TGTGCCAGCAGCCTGGGACTAGCGGGGAACTACGAGCAGTACTTC CASSLGLAGNYEQYF
TRBJ1-2 TRBV19 . 15 . TGTGCCAGTAGTGGTAGACCCCCCTCTAACTATGGCTACACCTTC CASSGRPPSNYGYTF
TRBJ1-5 TRBV7-9 . 13 . TGTGCCAGCAGCTCCCGCGGCGGGCAGCCCCAGCATTTT CASSSRGGQPQHF
TRBJ2-3 TRBV5-1 . 14 . TGCGCCAGCAGCTTGGGCACGATCACAGATACGCAGTATTTT CASSLGTITDTQYF
TRBJ2-7 TRBV30 . 15 . TGTGCCTGGAGTGATTTTGGACGGAGCTCCTACGAGCAGTACTTC CAWSDFGRSSYEQYF
TRBJ1-6 TRBV2 . 13 . TGTGCCAGCAGTCCAGGGGTATATTCACCCCTCCACTTT CASSPGVYSPLHF
TRBJ1-1 TRBV19 once 14 . TGTGCCAGTAGTCGTGGATTTCTGAACACTGAAGCTTTCTTT CASSRGFLNTEAFF
TRBJ2-3 TRBV7-9 once 14 . TGTGCCAGCAGCTTAGCCGGTCGGACAGATACGCAGTATTTT CASSLAGRTDTQYF
TRBJ1-6 TRBV5-4 . 14 . TGTGCCAGCAGCTTGGAGCAGGGTGGGTCACCCCTCCACTTT CASSLEQGGSPLHF